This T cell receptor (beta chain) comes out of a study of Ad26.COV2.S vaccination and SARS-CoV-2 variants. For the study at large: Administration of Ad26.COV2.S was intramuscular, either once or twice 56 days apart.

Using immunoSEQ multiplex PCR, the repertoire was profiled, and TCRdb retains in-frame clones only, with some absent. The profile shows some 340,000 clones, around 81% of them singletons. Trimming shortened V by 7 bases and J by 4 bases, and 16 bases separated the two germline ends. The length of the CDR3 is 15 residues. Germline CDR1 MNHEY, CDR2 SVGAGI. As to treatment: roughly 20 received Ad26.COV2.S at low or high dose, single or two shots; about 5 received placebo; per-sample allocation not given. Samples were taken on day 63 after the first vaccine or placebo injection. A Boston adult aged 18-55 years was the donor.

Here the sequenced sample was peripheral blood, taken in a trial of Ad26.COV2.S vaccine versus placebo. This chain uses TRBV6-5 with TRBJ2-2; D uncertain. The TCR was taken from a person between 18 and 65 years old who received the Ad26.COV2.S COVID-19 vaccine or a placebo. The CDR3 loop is CASKPPYGFTGELFF. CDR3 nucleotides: TGTGCCAGCAAGCCCCCATACGGTTTCACCGGGGAGCTGTTTTTT.